Listed here is a single TCR beta chain. The antigen remains undetermined. The study amplified TCR beta CDR3 regions using RNA transcripts. After a first-round RT-PCR with HTBI primers, a second-round multiplex PCR was run. TCRdb itself ran the multiplex PCR reads through MiXCR, one entry per CDR3 protein. In the table there are approximately 1.2 million distinct CDR3 sequences, less than 45% of which are singletons. This sample was taken from a study of Graves' ophthalmopathy and Graves' hyperthyroidism. The CDR3 consists of 18 residues. V shed 2 bases and J 4 bases; nucleotides not matched to a gene: 15. Germline V gene data show CDR1 as SGHTA and CDR2 as FQGNSA. General study results and limits: Most thyroid clonotypes expanded beyond 0.001 frequency were also found in blood.

The sequence was obtained from an adult man with Graves' hyperthyroidism. The V call is TRBV7-2, the J call TRBJ2-7, with 9 bases fitting TRBD2. Sequencing was done on a sample of peripheral blood or thyroid tissue (not recorded which). The CDR3 bases are TGTGCCAGCAGCTTAAGGCCGGACCTTAGCGGGAGCGAGTACGAGCAGTACTTC. It yields the protein CASSLRPDLSGSEYEQYF.